The T cell receptor beta chain under discussion was sequenced for a study of blood T cell repertoires in COVID-19. Study-wide background: From the United States, Italy and Spain came samples of acute and convalescent COVID-19.

V lost 4 bases, J lost 9 bases, and 6 bases stayed unmatched. The CDR3 is 13 residues long. Looked up from germline, CDR1 is SGHRS and CDR2 is YFSETQ. Authors' methods: Amplification of reference gene primers provided the estimated nucleated cell counts. Measured with immunoSEQ multiplex PCR; TCRdb has only the in-frame clones, and not every one. V and J calls and clone size are as listed in that table; D and trimming were resolved from the DNA. The sample has around 110,000 clones, 70% to 75% seen once. Sequencing was done on a sample of peripheral blood. The V call is TRBV5-1, the J call TRBJ1-2, with TRBD1 matching over 10 bases. The receptor was derived from a human donor with acute or convalescent COVID-19. The donor label of this sample is uncertain. DNA for the CDR3: TGCGCCAGCAGCGAGACGGGACAGGGGAGCTACACCTTC. The encoded protein is CASSETGQGSYTF.